The TCR beta chain described here comes from a study of shared clonotypes between healthy human individuals. V shed 3 bases and J shed 6 bases, with 7 bases lying between them. The germline gives CDR1 SGDLS, CDR2 YYNGEE. The length of the CDR3 is 12 residues. For this clone: This sample includes further DNA sequences coding for the same CDR3.

Only in-frame clones appear in the TCRdb table, and some are missing; sequencing was by immunoSEQ multiplex PCR. The table lists about 2,200,000 clones, 93% of them singletons, with 1.7% in the top ten. CD45RO-negative cells were positively selected for CCR7, leaving out terminally differentiated effector memory CD45RA+ cells. Sequencing was done on a sample of naive CD8+ T cells from PBMCs. The TCR sequence derives from a young man in good health. Some clones in this sample may be carry-over from other donors' samples. The chain combines TRBV9 with TRBJ2-1, with D uncertain. The CDR3 coding sequence is TGTGCCAGCAGCGCGGCGACCAATGAGCAGTTCTTC. It yields the protein CASSAATNEQFF.